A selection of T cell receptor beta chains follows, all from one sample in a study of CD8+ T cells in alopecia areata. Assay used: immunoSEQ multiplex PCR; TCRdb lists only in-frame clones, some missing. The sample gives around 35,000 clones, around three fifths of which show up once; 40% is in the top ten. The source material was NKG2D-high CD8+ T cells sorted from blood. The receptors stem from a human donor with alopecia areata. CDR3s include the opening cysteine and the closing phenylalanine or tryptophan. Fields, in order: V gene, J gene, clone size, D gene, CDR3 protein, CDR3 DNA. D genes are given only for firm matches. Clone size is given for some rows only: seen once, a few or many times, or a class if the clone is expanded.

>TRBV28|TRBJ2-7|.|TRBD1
CASSHGTGGSLAASEQYF
TGTGCCAGCAGTCACGGGACAGGGGGCTCCCTTGCCGCCAGCGAGCAGTACTTC
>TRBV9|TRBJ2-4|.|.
CASSVGSKNIQYF
TGTGCCAGCAGCGTAGGCAGTAAAAACATTCAGTACTTC
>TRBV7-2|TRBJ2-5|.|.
CASSQDPLAPAETQYF
TGCGCCAGCAGCCAAGATCCTCTAGCACCGGCAGAGACCCAGTACTTC
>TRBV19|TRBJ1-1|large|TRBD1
CASTTGGDAEAFF
TGTGCCAGTACGACAGGGGGCGACGCTGAAGCTTTCTTT
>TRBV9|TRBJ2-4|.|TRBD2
CASSVSAGGLGKNIQYF
TGTGCCAGCAGCGTTTCCGCGGGAGGGTTAGGCAAAAACATTCAGTACTTC
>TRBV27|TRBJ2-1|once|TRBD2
CASSTGLAGADPWNEQFF
TGTGCCAGCAGTACGGGACTAGCGGGAGCCGATCCGTGGAATGAGCAGTTCTTC
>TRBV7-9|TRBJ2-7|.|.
CASSFRDTYEQYF
TGTGCCAGCAGCTTCCGAGATACCTACGAGCAGTACTTC
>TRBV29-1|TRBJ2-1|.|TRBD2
CSVELFTSGRANEQFF
TGCAGCGTTGAATTGTTTACTAGCGGGAGGGCCAATGAGCAGTTCTTC
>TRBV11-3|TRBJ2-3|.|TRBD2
CASSWGLAGSVDTQYF
TGTGCCAGCAGCTGGGGACTAGCGGGGTCGGTAGATACGCAGTATTTT
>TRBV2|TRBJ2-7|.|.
CASSEEAGVYEQYF
TGTGCCAGCAGTGAAGAGGCAGGGGTCTACGAGCAGTACTTC
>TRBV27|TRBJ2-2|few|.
CASSVGESGELFF
TGTGCCAGCAGTGTGGGGGAATCCGGGGAGCTGTTTTTT
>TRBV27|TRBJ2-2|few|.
CASSFSGGSTGELFF
TGTGCCAGCAGTTTTTCCGGAGGGAGCACCGGGGAGCTGTTTTTT
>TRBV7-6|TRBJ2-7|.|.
CASSLVRDRSYEQYF
TGTGCCAGCAGCTTAGTAAGGGACCGATCCTACGAGCAGTACTTC
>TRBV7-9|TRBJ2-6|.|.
CASSFDVKSGANVLTF
TGTGCCAGCAGCTTCGACGTGAAGTCTGGGGCCAACGTCCTGACTTTC
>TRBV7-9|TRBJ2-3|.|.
CASSYWTPAGDTQYF
TGTGCCAGCAGCTACTGGACTCCCGCCGGCGATACGCAGTATTTT
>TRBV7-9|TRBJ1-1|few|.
CASSLAQTEAFF
TGTGCCAGCAGCTTAGCGCAGACTGAAGCTTTCTTT
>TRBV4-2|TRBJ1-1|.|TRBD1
CASSLRDSQNTEAFF
TGTGCCAGCAGCCTACGGGACAGCCAGAACACTGAAGCTTTCTTT
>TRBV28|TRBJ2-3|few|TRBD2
CASSPGLAGLTDTQYF
TGTGCCAGCAGTCCGGGACTAGCGGGCCTCACAGATACGCAGTATTTT
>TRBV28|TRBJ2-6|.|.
CASSSRRASLAPSGANVLTF
TGTGCCAGCAGTTCCCGCCGGGCTAGCTTAGCCCCCTCTGGGGCCAACGTCCTGACTTTC
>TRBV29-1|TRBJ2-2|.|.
CSVVWGQNGELFF
TGCAGCGTTGTATGGGGCCAAAACGGGGAGCTGTTTTTT
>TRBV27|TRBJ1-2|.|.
CASGPGTPVGYGYTF
TGTGCCAGCGGTCCCGGTACTCCAGTCGGGTATGGCTACACCTTC
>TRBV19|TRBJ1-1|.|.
CASSIAPGVNTEAFF
TGTGCCAGTAGTATAGCCCCGGGGGTGAACACTGAAGCTTTCTTT
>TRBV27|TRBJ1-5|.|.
CASSSQGQPQHF
TGTGCCAGCAGTTCTCAAGGTCAGCCCCAGCATTTT
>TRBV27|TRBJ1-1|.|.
CASSPRTDTEAFF
TGTGCCAGCAGTCCAAGGACTGACACTGAAGCTTTCTTT
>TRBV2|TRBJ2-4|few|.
CATGQRNIQYF
TGTGCCACTGGACAGAGAAACATTCAGTACTTC
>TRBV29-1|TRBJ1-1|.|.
CSVPTRGGTEAFF
TGCAGCGTCCCTACTAGGGGGGGAACTGAAGCTTTCTTT
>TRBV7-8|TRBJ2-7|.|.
CASSFWDVFEQYF
TGTGCCAGCAGCTTCTGGGACGTCTTCGAGCAGTACTTC
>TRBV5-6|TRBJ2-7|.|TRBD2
CASSERDYEQYF
TGTGCCAGCAGTGAGCGGGACTACGAGCAGTACTTC
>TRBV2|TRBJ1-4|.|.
CALKQGGLNEKLFF
TGTGCCCTAAAACAGGGCGGACTTAATGAAAAACTGTTTTTT
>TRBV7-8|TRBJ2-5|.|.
CASSSRATPDGETQYF
TGTGCCAGCAGCTCCCGGGCCACCCCGGACGGGGAGACCCAGTACTTC
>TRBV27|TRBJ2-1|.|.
CASRYFFFGIEQFF
TGTGCCAGCAGGTATTTCTTTTTCGGGATCGAGCAGTTCTTC
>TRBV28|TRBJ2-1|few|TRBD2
CASSSRLAGGGEQFF
TGTGCCAGCAGTTCCAGGCTAGCGGGAGGGGGTGAGCAGTTCTTC
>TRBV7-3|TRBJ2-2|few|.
CASSSSAGELFF
TGTGCCAGCAGCTCCTCAGCCGGGGAGCTGTTTTTT
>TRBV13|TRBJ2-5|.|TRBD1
CASSATGRQETQYF
TGTGCCAGCAGCGCGACAGGGCGCCAAGAGACCCAGTACTTC
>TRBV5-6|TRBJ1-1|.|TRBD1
CASSFGAGGAEAFF
TGTGCCAGCAGCTTTGGTGCAGGGGGTGCTGAAGCTTTCTTT
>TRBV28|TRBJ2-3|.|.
CASSLSGALFTDTQYF
TGTGCCAGCAGTTTAAGTGGGGCCTTATTCACAGATACGCAGTATTTT
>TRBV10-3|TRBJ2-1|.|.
CAISVTSGTYNEQFF
TGTGCCATCAGTGTGACGTCCGGGACCTACAATGAGCAGTTCTTC
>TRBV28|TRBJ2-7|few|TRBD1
CASSKRDRGAQYF
TGTGCCAGCAGTAAAAGGGACAGGGGAGCGCAGTACTTC
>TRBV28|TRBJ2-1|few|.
CASSQGDEQFF
TGTGCCAGCAGCCAAGGGGATGAGCAGTTCTTC
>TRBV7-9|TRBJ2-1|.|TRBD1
CASSLVGQGSEQFF
TGTGCCAGCAGCTTAGTCGGACAGGGGAGTGAGCAGTTCTTC
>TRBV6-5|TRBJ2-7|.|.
CASSYSSRDPYYEQYF
TGTGCCAGCAGTTACTCCAGCCGGGACCCTTACTACGAGCAGTACTTC